The text below deals with one T cell receptor (beta chain). In the study's own analysis: Estimated nucleated cell counts came from reference gene primer amplification. Libraries were prepared by immunoSEQ multiplex PCR; TCRdb keeps only in-frame clonotypes and omits some of them. The DNA gave D and trimming, while V, J and clone size come from that table. This repertoire shows roughly 290,000 clones, around four fifths found once; its top ten account for around 4.5%. This sample is part of a study of blood T cell repertoires in COVID-19. This CDR3 region has 14 residues. The ends were cut back, 4 bases at V and 3 bases at J, with 12 bases in the middle. The germline V gene has CDR1 WSHSY and CDR2 SAAADI.

The TCR comes from a woman aged 50 to 60 with active or convalescent COVID-19. What was sequenced was peripheral blood. The chain has TRBV10-2 and TRBJ1-1; D ambiguous. CDR3 DNA: TGCGCCAGCAGTGTAATGGCTTCCGACACTGAAGCTTTCTTT. This codes for CASSVMASDTEAFF.